The entry that follows covers one TCR beta chain sequence. Its antigen remains unknown. This record comes from a study of cytomegalovirus exposure and HLA in healthy donors. Study results and caveats: Clonal expansion, a later analysis showed, was greater in HLA-associated TCR beta chains than in equally common others. Later on, a genetic analysis was performed. It linked a missense variant in DCLRE1C with V- and J-gene trimming of TCR beta.

Researchers ran the PCR with 60 Vbeta and 13 Jbeta primers. Clones were sequenced by immunoSEQ multiplex PCR, and TCRdb holds only the in-frame ones, with some missing. Of about 130,000 clones detected, around three quarters appear once; the ten largest clones hold 1%. Source material: PBMCs. This TCR came from a man between 35 and 55 years old in good health and CMV-seronegative.

CDR3 DNA sequence: TGTGCCAGCAGCGCGCTGGATACGCAGTATTTT. This codes for CASSALDTQYF. The chain couples TRBV2 to TRBJ2-3; D gene ambiguous. This CDR3 region has 11 residues. Trimming removed 6 bases from V and 6 bases from J, with 7 bases in between. Germline V gene lookup returns CDR1 SNHLY and CDR2 FYNNEI. The variable domain in full, with the rest retrieved from reference TRBV2 and TRBJ2-3, is EPEVTQTPSHQVTQMGQEVILRCVPISNHLYFYWYRQILGQKVEFLVSFYNNEISEKSEIFDDQFSVERPDGSNFTLKIRSTKLEDSAMYFCASSALDTQYFGPGTRLTVL.